One and the same sample provided the 20 T cell receptor beta chains below, sequenced in a study of response to subunit inactivated influenza vaccine. TCRdb reanalysed the RT-PCR reads using MiXCR and keeps one entry per CDR3 protein. The table has more than 550,000 distinct CDR3 sequences, about 11% seen once. These data also featured in a second study, about T cells expressing NK-cell markers. From that second work: What made the TCR beta cDNA was 5'RACE template switching with UMIs.

The source was PBMCs from blood, collected on the day of vaccination. Source of these receptors: a man between 45 and 60 years old who received an inactivated influenza vaccine.

This clonotype occurred a few times. V and J are TRBV4-3 and TRBJ2-1; 9 positions match TRBD2. The V gene's germline CDR1 is LGHNA and CDR2 YSLEER. After removal of 5 bases from V and 9 bases from J, the junction contained 11 bases not matched to a gene. The CDR3 contains 15 residues. CDR3 DNA: TGCGCCAGCAGCTTCAATAGCGGGAGAAGGGGTGAGCAGTTCTTC. Translation gives CASSFNSGRRGEQFF.

This clonotype occurred a few times. The chain recombines TRBV24-1 with TRBJ2-7; D ambiguous. Germline V gene lookup returns CDR1 KGHDR and CDR2 SFDVKD. This CDR3 has 14 amino acids. Trimming left V 4 bases short and J 2 bases short, with 11 bases between. CDR3 bases: TGTGCCACCAGTGACCAAAGGACCCCCTACGAGCAGTACTTC. Its protein product is CATSDQRTPYEQYF.

This chain joins TRBV11-2 and TRBJ1-6, with D uncertain. In germline, CDR1 is SGHAT, CDR2 FQNNGV. The CDR3 is made up of 17 amino acids. V lost 5 bases and J 7 bases, leaving 21 bases between the germline ends. The CDR3 DNA reads TGTGCCAGCAGCAAAAACCGGATTATCGGAGGAAATTCACCCCTCCACTTT. Translation gives CASSKNRIIGGNSPLHF.

This clonotype was picked up a small number of times. The chain is built from TRBV24-1 and TRBJ2-1, with no clear D. There are 13 residues in the CDR3. The V end lost 0 bases, the J end lost 8 bases, and 7 bases lay between the germline ends. CDR1 and CDR2 (germline): KGHDR, SFDVKD. CDR3 DNA: TGTGCCACCAGTGATTTGAAAAGGGATGAGCAGTTCTTC. Protein sequence: CATSDLKRDEQFF.

This clonotype was detected a few times. CDR3 in amino acids: CASSLAAGQGYNSPLHF. In DNA form, the CDR3 reads TGTGCCAGCAGCTTAGCGGCGGGACAGGGATACAATTCACCCCTCCACTTT. The chain uses TRBV7-6 and TRBJ1-6; 9 bases fit TRBD1. Germline V gene sequence: CDR1 SGHVS, CDR2 FNYEAQ. The CDR3 is 17 residues long. J was trimmed by 7 bases and V by 0 bases; bases with no gene match: 7.

This clonotype showed up many times. V usage is TRBV20-1 and J usage is TRBJ2-3; no definite D call. Trimming pared 2 bases from V and 3 bases from J, leaving 6 bases between. The CDR3 has 12 residues. Germline CDR1 is DFQATT and CDR2 is SNEGSKA (reference sequence). This CDR3 is CSARLMTDTQYF. The DNA of the CDR3 is TGCAGTGCTAGACTCATGACAGATACGCAGTATTTT.

The chain employs TRBV6-2 or TRBV6-3 and TRBJ2-7; 12 nucleotides agree with TRBD1. Germline CDR1 and CDR2: MNHEY and SVGEGT. This CDR3 is built from 15 residues. The J segment lost 3 bases and the V segment lost 6 bases, leaving 6 bases of the junction unmatched. The CDR3 region is CASRTGTGGGYEQYF. CDR3 DNA: TGTGCCAGCAGAACCGGGACAGGGGGCGGCTACGAGCAGTACTTC.

Worth noting for this clonotype: Mismatch with germline at one junction end may stem from a read error. V usage is TRBV4-3 and J usage is TRBJ2-7; the match to TRBD1 covers 8 bases. This CDR3 is built from 15 residues. Germline V lookup: CDR1 LGHNA, CDR2 YSLEER. CDR3 sequence (DNA): TGCGCCAGCAACCAAGACAGGGGTCTCTCCTACGAGCAGTACTTC. Protein product: CASNQDRGLSYEQYF.

The chain combines TRBV7-6 with TRBJ2-5; D not resolved. Germline V gene sequence: CDR1 SGHVS, CDR2 FNYEAQ. V lost 3 bases to trimming and J lost 0 bases, with 8 bases between them. The CDR3 loop spans 14 amino acids. The CDR3 DNA follows: TGTGCCAGCAGCTTTCTTATGTACCAAGAGACCCAGTACTTC. Amino acids: CASSFLMYQETQYF.

The chain joins TRBV9 to TRBJ2-3; 10 nucleotides line up with TRBD2. J gave up 0 bases and V 0 bases, and 7 bases lay outside the gene matches. Germline V lookup: CDR1 SGDLS, CDR2 YYNGEE. There are 18 residues in the CDR3. The CDR3 region is CASSVEDSGGFSTDTQYF. The CDR3 nucleotides are TGTGCCAGCAGCGTAGAGGATAGCGGGGGGTTCAGCACAGATACGCAGTATTTT. The variable domain in full, completed from reference TRBV9 and TRBJ2-3, reads DSGVTQTPKHLITATGQRVTLRCSPRSGDLSVYWYQQSLDQGLQFLIQYYNGEERAKGNILERFSAQQFPDLHSELNLSSLELGDSALYFCASSVEDSGGFSTDTQYFGPGTRLTVL.

This clonotype was seen a few times. This rearrangement joins TRBV3-1 to TRBJ1-1; D is perhaps TRBD1 (6 bases). The CDR3 has 18 residues. Trimming pared 2 bases from V and 0 bases from J, leaving 19 bases between. Germline V lookup: CDR1 LGHDT, CDR2 YNNKEL (reference sequence). The CDR3 DNA reads TGTGCCAGCAGCCAAAATTTGCCCCGGACAGTAATGAACACTGAAGCTTTCTTT. It is translated as CASSQNLPRTVMNTEAFF.

The V and J genes are TRBV4-3 and TRBJ2-2, with D possibly being TRBD2 (5 bases). V lost 0 bases and J lost 0, with 8 bases in between. The CDR3 consists of 16 residues. Germline CDR1 reads LGHNA; CDR2 reads YSLEER. This CDR3 is CASSQDGGSNTGELFF. In DNA form, the CDR3 reads TGCGCCAGCAGCCAAGATGGCGGGTCGAACACCGGGGAGCTGTTTTTT.

This chain uses TRBV20-1 with TRBJ2-3, with 15 bases that match TRBD2. The germline CDR1 and CDR2 sequences are DFQATT and SNEGSKA (reference sequence). The CDR3 is 15 amino acids. CDR3 sequence reads: CRGTSGGRSTDTQYF. The CDR3 DNA is TGCAGGGGGACTAGCGGGGGGCGGAGCACAGATACGCAGTATTTT.

This clonotype was recorded a few times. The chain couples TRBV4-2 to TRBJ2-7, with 10 bases aligning to TRBD2. CDR1 LGHNA and CDR2 YNFKEQ come from the germline V gene. The length of the CDR3 is 16 residues. The V gene end was trimmed by 1 base and the J gene end by 7 bases; junction bases not matched to a gene: 10. The CDR3 reads CASSQVSASGSYEQYF. In nucleotides, the CDR3 is TGTGCCAGCAGCCAAGTCTCCGCTAGCGGGAGTTATGAGCAGTACTTC.

This clonotype was counted between two and nine times. The chain recombines TRBV12-3 or TRBV12-4 with TRBJ2-5, with 11 bases aligning to TRBD1. Losses at the gene ends were 0 bases for V and 4 bases for J; bases not matched to a gene: 4. This CDR3 contains 16 residues. CDR3 loop: CASSLAPGQGGETQYF. In DNA form, the CDR3 reads TGTGCCAGCAGTTTAGCGCCGGGACAGGGGGGAGAGACCCAGTACTTC.

This clonotype was counted a few times. The V call is TRBV30, the J call TRBJ1-1, with unresolved D. The V gene's germline CDR1 is GTSNPN and CDR2 SVGIG (reference sequence). V was shortened by 0 bases and J by 4 bases, with 6 bases between the two germline ends. The CDR3 has 12 amino acids. CDR3 DNA sequence: TGTGCCTGGAGTGTACTTTCCACTGAAGCTTTCTTT. It yields the protein CAWSVLSTEAFF. Complete variable domain (other parts from reference TRBV30 and TRBJ1-1): SQTIHQWPATLVQPVGSPLSLECTVEGTSNPNLYWYRQAAGRGLQLLFYSVGIGQISSEVPQNLSASRPQDRQFILSSKKLLLSDSGFYLCAWSVLSTEAFFGQGTRLTVV.

This clonotype was observed many times. The chain employs TRBV7-6 and TRBJ1-1, with 7 bases identical to TRBD1. Losses at the gene ends were 5 bases for V and 7 bases for J; bases not matched to a gene: 7. This CDR3 has 13 amino acids. Germline assignment: CDR1 SGHVS and CDR2 FNYEAQ. The CDR3 DNA reads as TGTGCCAGCAGCCTCGATAGGACAGGTGAAGCTTTCTTT. Encoded protein: CASSLDRTGEAFF. Based on the CDR3 plus reference TRBV7-6 and TRBJ1-1, the full variable domain is GAGVSQSPRYKVTKRGQDVALRCDPISGHVSLYWYRQALGQGPEFLTYFNYEAQQDKSGLPNDRFSAERPEGSISTLTIQRTEQRDSAMYRCASSLDRTGEAFFGQGTRLTVV.

At least ten counts were recorded for this clonotype. This chain links TRBV12-3 or TRBV12-4 with TRBJ2-5; D is ambiguous. Trimming pared 3 bases from V and 1 base from J, leaving 6 bases between. This CDR3 contains 13 residues. This CDR3 is CASSFGIQETQYF. The DNA of the CDR3 is TGTGCCAGCAGTTTTGGAATCCAAGAGACCCAGTACTTC.

This clonotype was counted between two and nine times. The chain uses TRBV7-9 and TRBJ1-2; TRBD1 matches at 7 bases. Germline V gene sequence: CDR1 SEHNR, CDR2 FQNEAQ (reference sequence). Losses at the gene ends were 4 bases for V and 4 bases for J; bases not matched to a gene: 3. This CDR3 contains 13 residues. The CDR3 coding sequence is TGTGCCAGCAGCTCCGACAGGGTCTATGGCTACACCTTC. Amino acids: CASSSDRVYGYTF.

This rearrangement joins TRBV5-1 to TRBJ2-5; 8 nucleotides agree with TRBD1. The J segment lost 4 bases and the V segment lost 4 bases, leaving 12 bases of the junction unmatched. The germline V gene encodes CDR1 SGHRS and CDR2 YFSETQ. The CDR3 loop spans 16 amino acids. The CDR3 region is CASSLGQGHTGETQYF. For the CDR3, the DNA is TGCGCCAGCAGCCTAGGACAGGGACACACAGGAGAGACCCAGTACTTC.